This T cell receptor beta chain came from a study of T cell clonality in common variable immunodeficiency. Study results and limitations: Fewer deletions and N-nucleotide insertions were reportedly seen in common variable immunodeficiency TCR beta sequences. Compared with healthy controls, CVID subjects showed increased TCRbeta clonality, mostly in about a third.

V lost 3 bases and J 7 bases, leaving 12 bases between the germline ends. The CDR3 length is 13 residues. Germline-derived CDR1 and CDR2 are MRHNA and SNTAGT. The assay was immunoSEQ multiplex PCR, and TCRdb's table has in-frame clones only and misses some. This set yields 30,000 to 35,000 clones and no singletons; the top ten hold roughly 28%. Many counts were recorded for this clone. Its matching antigen is unknown. The CDR3 goes on 3 residues after the read ends, and that part is filled in from the germline J gene. This receptor was identified in a human donor with common variable immunodeficiency. The V and J genes are TRBV6-4 and TRBJ2-5; D remains unclear. The source material was peripheral blood mononuclear cells. The DNA read from the CDR3 is TGTGCCAGCAGTGAGGTCTCATCAGGGACC. The encoded protein is CASSEVSSGT. The full CDR3 reads CASSEVSSGTQYF.